This TCR beta chain appears in the sequencing data of a study of shared clonotypes between healthy human individuals. This clone was observed once. Tens of thousands of T cell genomes (about 0.2 ug DNA) went into each sorted-subset replicate. Clones were sequenced by immunoSEQ multiplex PCR, and TCRdb holds only the in-frame ones, with some missing. The sample contains hundreds of thousands of clones, 74% of which appear only once. Germline loops: CDR1 GTSNPN, CDR2 SVGIG (reference sequence). This CDR3 has 14 residues. The germline V and J ends were trimmed by 0 bases and 2 bases, with 10 bases remaining between them.

The sequence was collected from a woman in her 30s in good health. What was sequenced was memory CD4+ T cells sorted from blood. Subset described: CD45RA-negative fraction. This chain joins TRBV30 and TRBJ1-2, with D uncertain. DNA for the CDR3: TGTGCCTGGAGTGTAAACATATTAAACTATGGCTACACCTTC. This gives the protein CAWSVNILNYGYTF.